A single sample gave rise to the 2 T cell receptor beta chains below, sequenced in a study of OX40 agonist ivuxolimab in advanced cancers. This table comes from immunoSEQ multiplex PCR, and its TCRdb copy is limited to in-frame clones, with some not included. The data hold about 81,000 clones, with more than 70% observed a single time. The sequencing here drew on CD4+ or CD8+ T cells sorted from blood, taken in a trial of the OX40 agonist ivuxolimab. These TCRs come from an adult with an advanced solid tumor such as melanoma, head and neck, liver or kidney cancer.

The V and J genes are TRBV28 and TRBJ2-5; D is possibly TRBD2 (5 bases). CDR1 and CDR2 (germline): MDHEN, SYDVKM. Trimming removed 6 bases from V and 0 bases from J, with 14 bases in between. There are 15 residues in the CDR3. The chain's CDR3 is CASRGRTDYQETQYF. The CDR3 DNA reads TGTGCCAGCAGGGGCCGGACGGACTACCAAGAGACCCAGTACTTC.

The V gene is TRBV6-5, the J gene TRBJ1-1; D unclear. V lost 6 bases, J lost 2 bases, and 10 bases lay in between. The CDR3 runs 13 residues. Germline V gene lookup returns CDR1 MNHEY and CDR2 SVGAGI. Here the CDR3 reads CASSRQVNTEAFF. CDR3 sequence (DNA): TGTGCCAGCAGCCGCCAGGTAAACACTGAAGCTTTCTTT.